What follows describes a single T cell receptor beta chain. The antigen is unknown. Other DNA sequences from this sample encode an identical CDR3 as well. The data stem from a study of shared clonotypes between healthy human individuals. Study-wide results and limits: Across a handful of donors, naive CD4 shared 5% to 6%, naive CD8 3% to 3.5%, memory CD4 2% to 2.5%, memory CD8 0.4%.

The CDR3 sequence is 12 residues long. CDR1 and CDR2 from the germline V gene are MNHEY and SVGAGI. Trimming removed 6 bases at V and 0 bases at J, with 6 bases between. Generated by immunoSEQ multiplex PCR, the TCRdb table keeps only in-frame clones and is missing some. The repertoire has over 150,000 clones, 65% to 70% of them found once; the top ten carry more than 9%. Sequencing was done on a sample of memory CD4+ T cells sorted from blood. The sample's subset: CD45RA-negative fraction. This receptor was identified in a young man in good health. The chain combines TRBV6-5 with TRBJ2-7; D is unresolved. The CDR3 loop is CASRGSSYEQYF. In DNA, the CDR3 is TGTGCCAGCAGGGGTAGCTCCTACGAGCAGTACTTC.